This is a list of T cell receptor beta chains from one sample in a study of identical twins. TCRdb recomputed calls from the 5' RACE reads with MiXCR, one row per CDR3 protein. Of under 900,000 distinct CDR3 sequences listed, approximately 13% are singletons. These data were also reused for a study on yellow fever vaccine responses in identical twins.

The sample comprised PBMCs. All receptors come from a woman aged 18-29 years in good health. The CDR3 runs from the conserved cysteine through the conserved F or W. The D gene is left open where the match is weak. The size entry is marked missing in some rows and otherwise reads once, few, many or a size class.

d_call j_call clone_size v_call cdr3_nt cdr3_aa
TRBD1 TRBJ2-1 few TRBV11-2 TGTGCCAGCAGCTTGGCACAGGGGATCGGTGAGCAGTTCTTC CASSLAQGIGEQFF
TRBD1 TRBJ1-5 few TRBV28 TGTGCCAGCAGGCCAGGACAGGGTCGGCCCCAGCATTTT CASRPGQGRPQHF
- TRBJ2-3 - TRBV5-1 TGCGCCAGCAGCTTCGGTGGCGGGGGCTCAGATACGCAGTATTTT CASSFGGGGSDTQYF
- TRBJ1-2 many TRBV12-3/TRBV12-4 TGTGCCAGCAGTTTGCTCAGAAAAGCAGGGGACACCTTC CASSLLRKAGDTF
TRBD1 TRBJ1-1 many TRBV28 TGTGCCAGCAGAAGGGGGCACACTGAAGCTTTCTTT CASRRGHTEAFF
TRBD2 TRBJ2-2 few TRBV7-9 TGTGCCAGAGGACTAGTGGGCCCCGGGGAGCTGTTTTTT CARGLVGPGELFF
TRBD2 TRBJ2-7 - TRBV5-1 TGCGCCAGCAGGAGGTTGACTAGCGGGAGTTACGAGCAGTACTTC CASRRLTSGSYEQYF
- TRBJ2-1 many TRBV5-1 TGCGCCAGCAGCTTGATTGGCAGAGATTACAATGAGCAGTTCTTC CASSLIGRDYNEQFF
- TRBJ1-2 - TRBV12-3/TRBV12-4 TGTGCCAGCAGTTTCCAGGGATTTGGAAGCTACACCTTC CASSFQGFGSYTF
TRBD2 TRBJ2-2 - TRBV6-1 TGTGCCAGCCTCCGGGGGACTATAGACACCGGGGAGCTGTTTTTT CASLRGTIDTGELFF
- TRBJ2-5 - TRBV9 TGTGCCAGCAGCCTCTGGGACGGTGGGGTCGGAGAGACCCAGTACTTC CASSLWDGGVGETQYF
TRBD1 TRBJ2-2 few TRBV11-2 TGTGCCAGCAGCTTCCGGGACAGGGGGCGCGGGGAGCTGTTTTTT CASSFRDRGRGELFF
- TRBJ1-1 - TRBV2 TGTGCCAGCGCCCGGCAGACGAACACTGAAGCTTTCTTT CASARQTNTEAFF
- TRBJ2-2 many TRBV6-5 TGTGCCAGCAGTTATTTAGCCAGGGGCCTGGGGGACACCGGGGAGCTGTTTTTT CASSYLARGLGDTGELFF
TRBD2 TRBJ2-1 - TRBV19 TGTGCCAGTAGTATGTCTAGCGGGGCCTACAATGAGCAGTTCTTC CASSMSSGAYNEQFF
- TRBJ2-3 many TRBV4-2 TGTGCCAGCAGCCAAGAGTATCAGAGCACAGATACGCAGTATTTT CASSQEYQSTDTQYF
TRBD1 TRBJ1-1 few TRBV6-5 TGTGCCAGCAGTCACTGGACAGGGGGATTGAACACTGAAGCTTTCTTT CASSHWTGGLNTEAFF
TRBD2 TRBJ2-2 - TRBV5-1 TGCGCCAGCCAAGGGGCTAGCGGGGAAACCGGGGAGCTGTTTTTT CASQGASGETGELFF
- TRBJ1-5 - TRBV15 TGTGCCACCAGCAGAGGAGAAGCAGGGGCGGATCAGCCCCAGCATTTT CATSRGEAGADQPQHF
TRBD1 TRBJ2-7 few TRBV2 TGTGCCAGCAGTGAACAGGACAGGGTTCTCGAGCAGTACTTC CASSEQDRVLEQYF
TRBD2 TRBJ2-3 few TRBV6-5 TGTGCCAGCAGTTCTAGGACTAGGGGCCTGATTAGCACAGATACGCAGTATTTT CASSSRTRGLISTDTQYF
- TRBJ2-1 - TRBV20-1 TGCAGTGCTAAACTCCTGGGCGGTGAGCAGTTCTTC CSAKLLGGEQFF
- TRBJ1-1 few TRBV2 TGTGCCAGCCACCCAACTGGGGGCTCTTTTGGGTGGAACACTGAAGCTTTCTTT CASHPTGGSFGWNTEAFF
TRBD1 TRBJ2-5 many TRBV6-5 TGTGCCAGCAGTTACGGCGGGACAGGGGCGAAGAGGGCCCAGTACTTC CASSYGGTGAKRAQYF
- TRBJ2-1 many TRBV12-3/TRBV12-4 TGTGCCAGCGGAAGGGGCAATGAGCAGTTCTTC CASGRGNEQFF
- TRBJ2-4 - TRBV3-1 TGTGCCAGCAGCCAAGCCCCCTTGACCATAGCCAAAAACATTCAGTACTTC CASSQAPLTIAKNIQYF
TRBD2 TRBJ2-3 many TRBV6-1 TGTGCCAGCACCAGACTAGCGGGGAGCACAGATACGCAGTATTTT CASTRLAGSTDTQYF